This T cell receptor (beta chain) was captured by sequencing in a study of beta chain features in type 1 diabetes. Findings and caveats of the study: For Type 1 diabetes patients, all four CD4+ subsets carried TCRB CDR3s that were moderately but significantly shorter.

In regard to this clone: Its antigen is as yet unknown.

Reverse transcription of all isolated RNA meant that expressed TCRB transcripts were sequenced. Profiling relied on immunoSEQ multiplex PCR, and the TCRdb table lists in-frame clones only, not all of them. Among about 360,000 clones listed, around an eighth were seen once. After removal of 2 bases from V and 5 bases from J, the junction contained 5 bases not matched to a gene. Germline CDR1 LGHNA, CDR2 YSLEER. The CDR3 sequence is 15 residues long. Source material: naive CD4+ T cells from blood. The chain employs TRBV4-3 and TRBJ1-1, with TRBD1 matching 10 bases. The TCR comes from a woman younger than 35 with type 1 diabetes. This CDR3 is CASSQNGQGDTEAFF. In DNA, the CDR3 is TGCGCCAGCAGCCAAAACGGACAGGGGGATACTGAAGCTTTCTTT.